Here is one T cell receptor beta chain with its context. Other DNA sequences from this sample encode an identical CDR3 as well. This entry is derived from a study of blood T cell repertoires in COVID-19. At the level of the study: Samples representing acute and convalescent COVID-19 were sourced from the United States, Italy and Spain. The cDNA or gDNA used as material had been derived from T cells, B-cell-depleted T cells, or PBMCs.

Germline CDR1 reads LGHNA; CDR2 reads YNFKEQ. This CDR3 is built from 19 residues. The trim removed 1 base at V and 4 bases at J, leaving 12 bases unmatched. Authors' methods: Amplification with reference gene primers provided the estimates of nucleated cell counts. Clones were read by immunoSEQ multiplex PCR, and TCRdb kept only the in-frame ones, dropping some. The V and J calls and clone size are taken from that table; D and trimming were inferred from the DNA. This table holds 100,000 or so clones, approximately 79% found once. The specimen sequenced was peripheral blood. This TCR was sampled from a woman aged 80 or older with acute or convalescent COVID-19. This chain joins TRBV4-2 and TRBJ2-2; TRBD2 matches 10 bases. CDR3 DNA sequence: TGTGCCAGCAGCCAAGGGGCTAGCGGGGGAGGTCGGGGCACCGGGGAGCTGTTTTTT. Amino acid sequence: CASSQGASGGGRGTGELFF.